This T cell receptor (beta chain) was retrieved from a study of blood T cell repertoires in COVID-19. Study details: Spain, Italy and the United States supplied samples that represented acute and convalescent COVID-19. The analysed material was cDNA or gDNA that came from T cells, B-cell-depleted T cells, or PBMCs.

Original data processing: Nucleated cell counts were estimated from reference gene primer amplification. Using immunoSEQ multiplex PCR, the repertoire was profiled, and TCRdb retains in-frame clones only, with some absent. The V and J calls and clone size are taken from that table; D and trimming were inferred from the DNA. Of around 58,000 clones listed, around 90% were seen once; the top ten hold more than 4%. Trimming removed 0 bases from V and 8 bases from J; junction bases left unmatched: 7. There are 14 residues in the CDR3. Germline-derived CDR1 and CDR2 are SQVTM and ANQGSEA. This TCR was recovered from a human donor in a cohort sampled during active COVID-19. Specimen: peripheral blood. V gene TRBV29-1 combines with J gene TRBJ1-2, with 9 nucleotides matching TRBD1. CDR3 residues: CSVEDGQGYTGYTF. The DNA for the CDR3 is TGCAGCGTTGAAGATGGACAGGGGTACACGGGCTACACCTTC.